The sequence of this T cell receptor (beta chain) was determined in a study of identical twins. Many counts were recorded for this clonotype. TCRdb re-called the 5' RACE reads through MiXCR, storing one row per CDR3 protein. The sample holds about 220,000 distinct CDR3 sequences, over 5% seen once. The V and J ends lost 6 bases and 2 bases respectively, with 10 bases between them. Germline V gene data show CDR1 as SQVTM and CDR2 as ANQGSEA. The CDR3 extends over 12 amino acids. This sample also appeared in a second study, on T cells expressing NK-cell markers. That work contributes: Similarly, these clonotypes led the CD3+CD56-NKG2C+ fraction as well in a few donors.

The chain employs TRBV29-1 and TRBJ2-5; the D is unclear. This sequence was found in a young woman in good health. Sequenced input: CD8+ T cells sorted from blood. DNA for the CDR3: TGCAGCGTACAAGATGGTCAAGAGACCCAGTACTTC. The encoded protein is CSVQDGQETQYF.